Presented here are 29 T cell receptor beta chains from one specimen sequenced in a study of OX40 agonist ivuxolimab in advanced cancers. The protocol was immunoSEQ multiplex PCR, while the TCRdb copy is restricted to in-frame clones and leaves out a portion. The sample carries roughly 50,000 clones, about four fifths recorded once. The sample in question was CD4+ or CD8+ T cells sorted from blood, obtained in a trial of the OX40 agonist ivuxolimab. The receptor source for this set is an adult with an advanced solid tumor such as melanoma, head and neck, liver or kidney cancer.

The J gene is TRBJ1-5, the V gene TRBV5-1; unclear D gene. Looked up from germline, CDR1 is SGHRS and CDR2 is YFSETQ. CDR3 size: 14 residues. Trimming shortened V by 0 bases and J by 0 bases, and 4 bases separated the two germline ends. The CDR3 reads CASSLGYSNQPQHF. The CDR3 bases are TGCGCCAGCAGCTTGGGTTATAGCAATCAGCCCCAGCATTTT.

V gene TRBV5-4 combines with J gene TRBJ2-5; TRBD2 aligns across 12 bases. Per germline, CDR1 SGHNT and CDR2 YYREEE (reference sequence). The CDR3 totals 17 residues. The V and J ends lost 0 bases and 4 bases, in that order; junction bases with no gene match: 7. CDR3 loop: CASSLVLAGGQGETQYF. The CDR3 bases are TGTGCCAGCAGCTTGGTCCTAGCGGGAGGGCAGGGAGAGACCCAGTACTTC.

V gene TRBV9 combines with J gene TRBJ2-2; the match to TRBD1 covers 12 bases. This CDR3 comprises 16 residues. V was clipped by 0 bases and J by 6 bases; unmatched bases: 3. Germline CDR1 is SGDLS and CDR2 is YYNGEE. Written as DNA, the CDR3 is TGTGCCAGCAGCGTAGAGGGACAGGGGGCTTCCGGGGAGCTGTTTTTT. This gives the protein CASSVEGQGASGELFF.

This chain links TRBV6-5 with TRBJ2-5, with TRBD1 identical over 9 bases. The V and J ends lost 0 bases and 4 bases, in that order; junction bases with no gene match: 3. CDR3 size: 15 residues. The germline V gene encodes CDR1 MNHEY and CDR2 SVGAGI. The CDR3 nucleotides read TGTGCCAGCAGTTACTCCCGACAGGGGGGAGAGACCCAGTACTTC. Encoded protein: CASSYSRQGGETQYF.

This clone was seen just once. The V gene is TRBV13, the J gene TRBJ2-4; D is uncertain. The V end lost 5 bases, the J end lost 5 bases, and 10 bases lay between the germline ends. Germline CDR1 and CDR2: PRHDT and FYEKMQ (reference sequence). The CDR3 runs to 13 residues. CDR3 in DNA: TGTGCCAGCAGCCCCCCTCAGGAAAACATTCAGTACTTC. This encodes CASSPPQENIQYF.

This chain links TRBV19 with TRBJ1-4; D might be TRBD1 (5 bases). The V and J ends lost 6 bases and 4 bases respectively, with 12 bases between them. This CDR3 has 14 residues. The germline gives CDR1 LNHDA, CDR2 SQIVND (reference sequence). CDR3 loop: CASSLTADNEKLFF. As DNA, the CDR3 is TGTGCCAGTAGCCTGACAGCTGATAATGAAAAACTGTTTTTT.

The chain combines TRBV29-1 with TRBJ1-1; no clear D. V was pared by 4 bases and J by 1 base, with 10 bases between. This CDR3 spans 13 amino acids. Germline V lookup: CDR1 SQVTM, CDR2 ANQGSEA. The CDR3 here is CSVGREGNTEAFF. In DNA form, the CDR3 reads TGCAGCGTTGGGCGGGAGGGGAACACTGAAGCTTTCTTT.

As DNA, the CDR3 is TGTGCCAGCAGGCGGGGGGGGTTTAACACTGAAGCTTTCTTT. It encodes CASRRGGFNTEAFF. The chain carries TRBV28 and TRBJ1-1, with a weak D call TRBD1 (5 bases). The CDR3 has 14 residues. CDR1 MDHEN and CDR2 SYDVKM come from the germline V gene. The V end was cut by 6 bases, the J end by 2 bases, with 13 bases between.

The CDR3 DNA reads TGTGCCAGCAGCTTAGAATCGATGAATGAGCAGTTCTTC. It is translated as CASSLESMNEQFF. The chain couples TRBV7-2 to TRBJ2-1; D unresolved. Deletions cut 1 base from V and 7 bases from J, with 8 bases between. This CDR3 has 13 amino acids. Looked up from germline, CDR1 is SGHTA and CDR2 is FQGNSA.

This clone showed up just a few times. The gene calls are TRBV6-5 and TRBJ2-7; D call uncertain. The ends were cut back, 0 bases at V and 0 bases at J, with 6 bases in the middle. This CDR3 comprises 14 residues. Germline CDR1 is MNHEY and CDR2 is SVGAGI. For the CDR3, the DNA is TGTGCCAGCAGTTACTCCCAGGCCTCCTACGAGCAGTACTTC. Amino acids: CASSYSQASYEQYF.

The J gene is TRBJ2-1, the V gene TRBV30; D unresolved. The CDR3 has 14 residues. The V gene lost 2 bases and the J gene lost 1 base, with 9 bases spanning the gap. Germline CDR1 is GTSNPN and CDR2 is SVGIG (reference sequence). CDR3 amino acids: CAWSWLPSYNEQFF. CDR3 nucleotides: TGTGCCTGGAGTTGGCTACCTTCCTACAATGAGCAGTTCTTC.

The J gene is TRBJ1-2, the V gene TRBV28, with 9 positions matching TRBD1. The germline CDR1 and CDR2 sequences are MDHEN and SYDVKM. This CDR3 has 15 residues. The V gene end was trimmed by 8 bases and the J gene end by 6 bases; junction bases not matched to a gene: 13. The CDR3 sequence: CASRVLGQGFNGYTF. Written as DNA, the CDR3 is TGTGCCAGCCGGGTTTTGGGACAGGGTTTTAATGGCTACACCTTC.

This chain links TRBV29-1 with TRBJ2-1, with a tentative D call TRBD2 (6 bases). The germline gives CDR1 SQVTM, CDR2 ANQGSEA. This CDR3 is 14 amino acids long. Between the trimmed V and J ends, which lost 8 bases and 2 bases, there was a span of 16 bases. The CDR3 region is CSSLRDSAYNEQFF. The CDR3 coding sequence is TGCAGCTCACTCCGGGACTCGGCCTACAATGAGCAGTTCTTC.

The chain couples TRBV19 to TRBJ2-7, with TRBD1 matching 10 bases. CDR1 LNHDA and CDR2 SQIVND come from the germline V gene (reference sequence). Unmatched junction bases numbered 7, after V lost 7 bases and J lost 4 bases. The CDR3 runs to 14 residues. The DNA of the CDR3 is TGTGCCAGTACGGGGACAGGGGAAGGGTACGAGCAGTACTTC. Protein product: CASTGTGEGYEQYF. The full variable domain, rest sourced from reference TRBV19 and TRBJ2-7, is DGGITQSPKYLFRKEGQNVTLSCEQNLNHDAMYWYRQDPGQGLRLIYYSQIVNDFQKGDIAEGYSVSREKKESFPLTVTSAQKNPTAFYLCASTGTGEGYEQYFGPGTRLTVT.

The J gene is TRBJ2-1, the V gene TRBV7-9; D possibly corresponds to TRBD1 (5 bases). The germline V and J ends were trimmed by 8 bases and 3 bases, with 5 bases remaining between them. Germline assignment: CDR1 SEHNR and CDR2 FQNEAQ (reference sequence). CDR3 length: 11 amino acids. The chain's CDR3 is CASDSYNEQFF. DNA for the CDR3: TGTGCCAGCGACAGCTACAATGAGCAGTTCTTC.

The V call is TRBV1, the J call TRBJ2-3; the table assigns TRBD2, which was not confirmed against the DNA. TRBV1 is a recognized pseudogene. The CDR3 totals 18 residues. CDR3 sequence reads: CTSSRPLAGGFATDTQYF. The DNA for the CDR3 is TGCACCAGCAGCCGGCCGCTAGCGGGAGGGTTTGCCACAGATACGCAGTATTTT.

The rearrangement uses TRBV6-1 and TRBJ2-2; D not certain. Germline V lookup: CDR1 MNHNS, CDR2 SASEGT. V lost 3 bases and J lost 6, with 11 bases in between. The CDR3 totals 14 residues. The CDR3 nucleotides read TGTGCCAGCAGTGATCGTTTTGGGGCCGGGGAGCTGTTTTTT. Translated, it gives CASSDRFGAGELFF.

This sequence joins TRBV19 and TRBJ1-5; tentative D call: TRBD1 (5 bases). The CDR3 contains 16 residues. Germline lookup yields CDR1 LNHDA and CDR2 SQIVND (reference sequence). V lost 3 bases and J lost 2, with 14 bases in between. The CDR3 spells CASSIEGQGGNQPQHF. CDR3 nucleotides: TGTGCCAGTAGTATTGAGGGTCAGGGAGGCAATCAGCCCCAGCATTTT.

The chain has TRBV7-8 and TRBJ1-1; a weak D match, TRBD1 (6 bases). Germline CDR1 SGHVS, CDR2 FQNEAQ. With 3 bases removed from V and 1 base from J, the gap between germline ends came to 9 bases. The CDR3 sequence is 14 residues long. The DNA for the CDR3 is TGTGCCAGCAGCTTGGGAGGGGGGAACACTGAAGCTTTCTTT. Translation gives CASSLGGGNTEAFF.

The genes are TRBV30 and TRBJ2-1; unclear D gene. This CDR3 is 16 amino acids long. V was clipped by 0 bases and J by 5 bases, with 17 bases between them. Germline values: CDR1 GTSNPN, CDR2 SVGIG (reference sequence). CDR3 in amino acids: CAWSVFVVNGHNEQFF. CDR3 nucleotide sequence: TGTGCCTGGAGTGTTTTCGTAGTAAACGGACACAATGAGCAGTTCTTC.

The chain is built from TRBV10-2 and TRBJ2-7, with D possibly matching TRBD2 (5 bases). The V and J ends lost 2 bases and 5 bases respectively, with 13 bases between them. Germline CDR1 is WSHSY and CDR2 is SAAADI. This CDR3 spans 14 amino acids. The chain's CDR3 is CASSEGLISHEQYF. Written as DNA, the CDR3 is TGCGCCAGCAGTGAGGGACTCATAAGTCACGAGCAGTACTTC.

V gene TRBV14 combines with J gene TRBJ1-2; no reliable D call. The CDR3 runs to 13 residues. Germline V gene sequence: CDR1 SGHDN, CDR2 FVKESK. V was clipped by 1 base and J by 8 bases, with 11 bases between them. CDR3 DNA: TGTGCCAGCAGCCAAGTAGTAGAGTCCGGCTACACCTTC. It encodes CASSQVVESGYTF.

The chain recombines TRBV7-8 with TRBJ2-3; 7 bases are a match to TRBD1. J was trimmed by 7 bases and V by 1 base; bases with no gene match: 5. Germline CDR1 is SGHVS and CDR2 is FQNEAQ. CDR3 length: 14 residues. The CDR3 protein is CASSLEQTGNTQYF. The DNA of the CDR3 is TGTGCCAGCAGCTTAGAGCAGACAGGGAATACGCAGTATTTT.

This sequence joins TRBV25-1 and TRBJ2-1; 9 bases are shared with TRBD2. The CDR3 is made up of 15 amino acids. V trimming: 3 bases; J trimming: 6 bases; junction bases outside the gene matches: 6. Looked up from germline, CDR1 is MGHDK and CDR2 is SYGVNS. CDR3 loop: CASSEIAGVINEQFF. DNA for the CDR3: TGTGCCAGCAGTGAGATAGCGGGAGTCATCAATGAGCAGTTCTTC.

This rearrangement joins TRBV28 to TRBJ1-3; D gene ambiguous. Germline CDR1 is MDHEN and CDR2 is SYDVKM. The CDR3 is made up of 14 amino acids. Trimming shortened V by 3 bases and J by 4 bases, and 10 bases separated the two germline ends. The DNA for the CDR3 is TGTGCCAGCAGTTTCGGAGAATCGGGAAACACCATATATTTT. Its translation: CASSFGESGNTIYF.

In its sample, this clone was seen once. This chain links TRBV5-4 with TRBJ1-1; tentative D call: TRBD1 (6 bases). Between the trimmed V and J ends, which lost 0 bases and 3 bases, there was a span of 15 bases. Germline values: CDR1 SGHNT, CDR2 YYREEE (reference sequence). This CDR3 contains 16 residues. In nucleotides, the CDR3 is TGTGCCAGCAGCTTGGGGGCCACAGGGTTTGACACTGAAGCTTTCTTT. Its translation: CASSLGATGFDTEAFF.

The chain couples TRBV9 to TRBJ2-7, with 7 bases fitting TRBD1. Germline CDR1 reads SGDLS; CDR2 reads YYNGEE. The CDR3 sequence is 15 residues long. V lost 3 bases and J lost 2; bases outside the gene matches: 8. The CDR3 coding sequence is TGTGCCAGCAGCGCCGAGGGGGCACTTACCTACGAGCAGTACTTC. This encodes CASSAEGALTYEQYF.

The chain is built from TRBV28 and TRBJ1-2, with a weak D call TRBD1 (5 bases). The CDR3 is 16 residues long. With 3 bases removed from V and 5 bases from J, the gap between germline ends came to 19 bases. Germline CDR1 is MDHEN and CDR2 is SYDVKM. The DNA for the CDR3 is TGTGCCAGCAGTTTTTCCCTAACCCGGGGACCTTATGGCTACACCTTC. It codes for CASSFSLTRGPYGYTF.

The chain recombines TRBV19 with TRBJ2-1; 8 bases map to TRBD1. After removal of 7 bases from V and 9 bases from J, the junction contained 11 bases not matched to a gene. CDR1 LNHDA and CDR2 SQIVND come from the germline V gene (reference sequence). This CDR3 contains 14 residues. CDR3 sequence (DNA): TGTGCCAGTATTAAGGACAGGGTAGGGAGTGAGCAGTTCTTC. Its translation: CASIKDRVGSEQFF.